The entry that follows covers one TCR beta chain sequence. The DNA ends 3 residues before the CDR3 does, and the rest of the CDR3 is filled in from the germline J gene. The CDR3 consists of 14 residues. V dropped 5 bases and J dropped 1 base, with 12 bases sitting between them. The germline V gene encodes CDR1 SGHVS and CDR2 FNYEAQ. Measured with immunoSEQ multiplex PCR; TCRdb has only the in-frame clones, and not every one. This sample contains roughly 40,000 clones. The data originate from a study of T cells in women clearing cervical HPV infection. The specimen sequenced was blood buffy coat. The chain recombines TRBV7-6 with TRBJ2-7; D is ambiguous. The TCR was taken from a woman between 18 and 69 years old with a cervical HPV16 infection that either progressed to CIN3+ or cleared (not recorded which). This CDR3 reads CASSPVPVSYEQYF. The covered CDR3 bases are TGTGCCAGCAGCCCCGTTCCCGTTTCCTACGAG.